This T cell receptor beta chain came from a study of regulatory T cells in long-lasting Graves disease. Study information: Persistent Graves' disease denoted over 5 years of antithyroid drugs plus positive TSH receptor antibodies. Overall study findings and caveats: A greater number of public clonotypes (2,741) was shared by persistent patients than by new patients (over 900). It was possible that the small sample size reduced accuracy.

This clonotype was observed many times. Its target is not known. Sample time point: persistent/refractory GD, antithyroid drugs over 5 years with positive TRAb. PBMC RNA served as the TCR library source. Libraries of TCR beta came from iRepertoire HTBI primers plus Arm-PCR of CDR3 regions. From the multiplex PCR reads, TCRdb called clonotypes with MiXCR, one entry per CDR3 protein. The sample records hundreds of thousands of distinct CDR3 sequences, approximately 22% being singletons. The CDR3 length is 15 residues. CDR1 is MDHEN and CDR2 is SYDVKM in the germline V gene. Trimming shortened V by 3 bases and J by 3 bases, and 14 bases separated the two germline ends.

This sample comprised peripheral blood mononuclear cells (PBMCs), obtained when the disease was refractory, from a patient treated with antithyroid drugs. The chain couples TRBV28 to TRBJ2-5; TRBD1 is a possible D gene (5 bases). The clonotype was recovered from a female donor with Graves disease. CDR3 protein: CASSFIYLQEETQYF. The CDR3 DNA sequence: TGTGCCAGCAGTTTCATTTACCTACAGGAAGAGACCCAGTACTTC.